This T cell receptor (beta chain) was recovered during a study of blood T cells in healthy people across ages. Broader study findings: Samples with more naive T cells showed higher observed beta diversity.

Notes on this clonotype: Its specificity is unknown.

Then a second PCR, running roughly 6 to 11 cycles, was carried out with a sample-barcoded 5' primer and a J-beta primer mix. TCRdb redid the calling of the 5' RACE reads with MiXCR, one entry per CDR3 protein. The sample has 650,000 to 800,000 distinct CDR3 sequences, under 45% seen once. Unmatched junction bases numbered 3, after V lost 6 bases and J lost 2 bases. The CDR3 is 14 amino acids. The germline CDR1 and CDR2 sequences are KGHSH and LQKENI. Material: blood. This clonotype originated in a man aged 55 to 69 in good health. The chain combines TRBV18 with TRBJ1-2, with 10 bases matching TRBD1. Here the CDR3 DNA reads TGTGCCAGCTCCGGGACAGGGGAAAACTATGGCTACACCTTC. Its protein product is CASSGTGENYGYTF.